This TCR beta chain was recorded in a study of cytomegalovirus exposure and HLA in healthy donors. Study results and limitations: From TCR beta sequences, most subjects' HLA-A and HLA-B alleles were reportedly predicted accurately. Association of roughly 17,000 TCR beta sequences with HLA alleles was found at 0.05 false discovery rate in a later analysis. Later on, a genetic analysis was performed. It linked a missense variant in DCLRE1C with V- and J-gene trimming of TCR beta.

The PCR ran on 60 Vbeta and 13 Jbeta primers. Some clones are missing from TCRdb's copy, which holds only in-frame ones; the method was immunoSEQ multiplex PCR. The sample includes about 120,000 clones, about 73% of them seen just once. Comments on this clone: Its antigen is still unknown.

CDR3 length equals 14 residues. The specimen sequenced was PBMCs. The source of this sequence is a woman in her twenties or thirties in good health and CMV-seropositive. This chain links TRBV21-1 with TRBJ1-1; TRBD1, the table's D call, was not compared with the DNA. TRBV21-1 is a pseudogene locus. CDR3 amino acids: CASRMDRVASEAFF. In nucleotides, the CDR3 is TGTGCCAGCAGGATGGACAGGGTAGCTTCTGAAGCTTTCTTT.